This TCR beta chain was captured in a study of blood T cell repertoires in COVID-19. Whole-study context: Both acute and convalescent COVID-19 samples were obtained from the United States, Italy and Spain. Sources were T cells, B-cell-depleted T cells, or PBMCs; the material itself was cDNA or gDNA.

The protocol was immunoSEQ multiplex PCR, while the TCRdb copy is restricted to in-frame clones and leaves out a portion. The table lists more than 200,000 clones, 82% of them singletons, with 7.5% to 9.5% in the top ten. The CDR3 is 16 amino acids. Germline CDR1 reads SGHAT; CDR2 reads FQNNGV. V lost 1 base, J lost 0 bases, and 9 bases lay in between. This TCR was recovered from an elderly woman with COVID-19, enrolled during active disease. The V gene is TRBV11-2, the J gene TRBJ1-4; D remains ambiguous. Sequencing was performed on peripheral blood. The CDR3 here is CASSLVSRATNEKLFF. The CDR3 nucleotides read TGTGCCAGCAGCTTAGTCTCCCGCGCAACTAATGAAAAACTGTTTTTT.